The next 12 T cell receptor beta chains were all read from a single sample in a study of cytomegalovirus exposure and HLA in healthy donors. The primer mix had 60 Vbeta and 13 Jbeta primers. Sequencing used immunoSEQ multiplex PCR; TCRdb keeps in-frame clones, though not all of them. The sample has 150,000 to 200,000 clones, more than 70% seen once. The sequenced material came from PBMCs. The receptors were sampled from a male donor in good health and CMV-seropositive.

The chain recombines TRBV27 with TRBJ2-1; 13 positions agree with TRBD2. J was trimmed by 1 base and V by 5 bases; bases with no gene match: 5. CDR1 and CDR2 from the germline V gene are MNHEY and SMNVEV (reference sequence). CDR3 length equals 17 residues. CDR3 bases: TGTGCCAGCAGTCCCGGACTAGCGGGAGCTTCCTACAATGAGCAGTTCTTC. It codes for CASSPGLAGASYNEQFF.

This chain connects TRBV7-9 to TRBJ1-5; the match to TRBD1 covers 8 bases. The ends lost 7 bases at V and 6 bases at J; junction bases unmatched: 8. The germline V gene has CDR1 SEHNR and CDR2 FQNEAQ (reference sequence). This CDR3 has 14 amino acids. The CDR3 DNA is TGTGCCAGCAACTCCGGACAGGGAAGTCAGCCCCAGCATTTT. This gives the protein CASNSGQGSQPQHF.

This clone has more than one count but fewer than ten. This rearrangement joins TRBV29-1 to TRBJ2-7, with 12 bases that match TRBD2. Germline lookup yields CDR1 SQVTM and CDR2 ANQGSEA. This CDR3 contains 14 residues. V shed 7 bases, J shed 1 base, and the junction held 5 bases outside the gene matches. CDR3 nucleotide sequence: TGCAGCGCCGGACTAGCGGGACCTTCCTACGAGCAGTACTTC. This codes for CSAGLAGPSYEQYF.

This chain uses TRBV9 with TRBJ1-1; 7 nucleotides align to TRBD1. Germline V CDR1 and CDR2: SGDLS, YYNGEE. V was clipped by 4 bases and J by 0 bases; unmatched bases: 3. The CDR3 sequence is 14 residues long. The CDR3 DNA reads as TGTGCCAGCAGCCGGGGACAGCTGAACACTGAAGCTTTCTTT. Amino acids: CASSRGQLNTEAFF.

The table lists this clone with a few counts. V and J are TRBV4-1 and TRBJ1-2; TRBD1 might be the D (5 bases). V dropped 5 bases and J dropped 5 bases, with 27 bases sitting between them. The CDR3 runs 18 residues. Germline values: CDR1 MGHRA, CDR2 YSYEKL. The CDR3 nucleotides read TGCGCCAGCAGCACAACCCGAAGCGGGGCGTTGGGTGGGTATGGCTACACCTTC. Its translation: CASSTTRSGALGGYGYTF.

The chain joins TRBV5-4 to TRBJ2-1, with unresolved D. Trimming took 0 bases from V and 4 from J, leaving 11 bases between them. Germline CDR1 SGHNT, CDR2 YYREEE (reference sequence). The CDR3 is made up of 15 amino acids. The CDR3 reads CASSLDPGSYNEQFF. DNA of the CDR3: TGTGCCAGCAGCTTGGATCCAGGATCGTACAATGAGCAGTTCTTC.

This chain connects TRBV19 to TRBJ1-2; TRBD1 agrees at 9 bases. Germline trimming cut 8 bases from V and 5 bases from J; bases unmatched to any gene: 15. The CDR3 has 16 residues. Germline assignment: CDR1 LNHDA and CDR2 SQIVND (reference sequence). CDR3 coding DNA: TGTGCCAGTGCTCCGGGGACAGGGTTTACCCAATATGGCTACACCTTC. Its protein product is CASAPGTGFTQYGYTF. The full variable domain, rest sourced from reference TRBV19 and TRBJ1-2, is DGGITQSPKYLFRKEGQNVTLSCEQNLNHDAMYWYRQDPGQGLRLIYYSQIVNDFQKGDIAEGYSVSREKKESFPLTVTSAQKNPTAFYLCASAPGTGFTQYGYTFGSGTRLTVV.

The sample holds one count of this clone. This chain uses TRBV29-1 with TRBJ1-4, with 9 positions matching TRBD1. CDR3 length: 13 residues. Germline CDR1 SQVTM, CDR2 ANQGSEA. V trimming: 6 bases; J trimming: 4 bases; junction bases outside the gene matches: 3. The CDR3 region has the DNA TGCAGCGTCGCGGGACAGGGTAATGAAAAACTGTTTTTT. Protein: CSVAGQGNEKLFF.

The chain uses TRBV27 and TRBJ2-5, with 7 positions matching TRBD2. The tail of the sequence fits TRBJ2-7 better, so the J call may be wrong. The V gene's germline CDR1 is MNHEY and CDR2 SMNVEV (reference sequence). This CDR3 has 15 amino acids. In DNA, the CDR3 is TGTGCCAGCAGAGAACCGGGACTACCAGACTACGAGCAGTACTTC. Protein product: CASREPGLPDYEQYF.

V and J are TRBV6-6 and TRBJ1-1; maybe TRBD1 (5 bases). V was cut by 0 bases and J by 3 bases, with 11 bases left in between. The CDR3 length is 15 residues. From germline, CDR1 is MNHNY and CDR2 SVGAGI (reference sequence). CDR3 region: CASSYSGARDTEAFF. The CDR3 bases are TGTGCCAGCAGTTACTCAGGGGCCAGAGACACTGAAGCTTTCTTT.

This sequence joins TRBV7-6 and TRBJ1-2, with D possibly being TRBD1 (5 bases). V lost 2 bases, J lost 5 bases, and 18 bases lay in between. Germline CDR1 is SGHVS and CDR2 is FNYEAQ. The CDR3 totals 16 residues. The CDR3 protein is CASSLFSGLTGYGYTF. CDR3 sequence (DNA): TGTGCCAGCAGCTTATTCTCAGGGTTAACCGGTTATGGCTACACCTTC.

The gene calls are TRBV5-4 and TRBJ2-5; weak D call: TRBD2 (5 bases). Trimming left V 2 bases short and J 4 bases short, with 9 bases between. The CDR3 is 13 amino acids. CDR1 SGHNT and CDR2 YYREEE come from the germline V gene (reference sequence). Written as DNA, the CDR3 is TGTGCCAGCAGCTTCGGCGCGGGAGAGACCCAGTACTTC. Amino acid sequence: CASSFGAGETQYF.